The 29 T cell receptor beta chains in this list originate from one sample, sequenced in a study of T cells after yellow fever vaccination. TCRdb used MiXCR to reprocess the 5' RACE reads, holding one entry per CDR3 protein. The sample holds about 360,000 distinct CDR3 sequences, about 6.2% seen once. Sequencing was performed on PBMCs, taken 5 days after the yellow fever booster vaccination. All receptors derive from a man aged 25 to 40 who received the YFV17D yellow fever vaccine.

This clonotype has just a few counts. The CDR3 nucleotides are TGCGCCAGCAGCCAAGATTACGGGTTCGGCAATGAGCAGTTCTTC. The encoded protein is CASSQDYGFGNEQFF. This chain connects TRBV4-3 to TRBJ2-1; D gene unclear. The CDR3 length is 15 residues. Trimming left V 0 bases short and J 6 bases short, with 12 bases between. The germline gives CDR1 LGHNA, CDR2 YSLEER.

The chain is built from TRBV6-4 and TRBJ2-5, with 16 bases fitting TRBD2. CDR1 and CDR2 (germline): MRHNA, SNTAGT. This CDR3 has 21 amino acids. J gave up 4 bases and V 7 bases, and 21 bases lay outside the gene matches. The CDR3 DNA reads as TGTGCCAGCATACGGCCGACAGGGACTAGCGGGAGGGCCTGTTCCCCAGAGACCCAGTACTTC. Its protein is CASIRPTGTSGRACSPETQYF.

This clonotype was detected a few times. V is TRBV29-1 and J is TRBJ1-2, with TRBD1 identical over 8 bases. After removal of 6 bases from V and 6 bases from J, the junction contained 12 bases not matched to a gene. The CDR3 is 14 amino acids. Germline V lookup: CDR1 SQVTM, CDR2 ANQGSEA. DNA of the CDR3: TGCAGCGTCGCCGGACAGGGCGTAATCGATGGCTACACCTTC. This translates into CSVAGQGVIDGYTF.

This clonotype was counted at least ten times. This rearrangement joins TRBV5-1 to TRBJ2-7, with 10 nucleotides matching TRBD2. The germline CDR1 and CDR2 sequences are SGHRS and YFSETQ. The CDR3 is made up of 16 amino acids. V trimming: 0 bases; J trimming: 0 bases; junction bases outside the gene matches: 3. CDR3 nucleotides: TGCGCCAGCAGCTTGGATACTAGCGGGACCTCCTACGAGCAGTACTTC. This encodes CASSLDTSGTSYEQYF.

CDR3 nucleotide sequence: TGTGCCAGCAGTCCAAGAGCGGGATACTACAATGAGCAGTTCTTC. This translates into CASSPRAGYYNEQFF. The chain recombines TRBV11-3 with TRBJ2-1; 7 nucleotides match TRBD2. Germline V lookup: CDR1 SGHNT, CDR2 YENEEA. The CDR3 is made up of 15 amino acids. The junction had 8 bases not matched to a gene; V was cut back by 6 bases and J by 3 bases.

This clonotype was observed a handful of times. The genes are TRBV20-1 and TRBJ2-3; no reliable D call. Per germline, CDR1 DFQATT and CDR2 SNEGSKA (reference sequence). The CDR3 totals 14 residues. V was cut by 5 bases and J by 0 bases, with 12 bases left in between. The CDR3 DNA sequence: TGCAGTGCTGGGCCCCAGAGAAGCACAGATACGCAGTATTTT. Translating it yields CSAGPQRSTDTQYF.

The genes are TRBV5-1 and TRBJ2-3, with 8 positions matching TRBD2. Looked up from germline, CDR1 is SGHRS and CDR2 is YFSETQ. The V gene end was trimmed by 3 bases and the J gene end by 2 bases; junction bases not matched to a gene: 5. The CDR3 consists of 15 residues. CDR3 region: CASSSLAGHTDTQYF. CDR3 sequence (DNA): TGCGCCAGCAGCTCGTTAGCGGGGCACACAGATACGCAGTATTTT.

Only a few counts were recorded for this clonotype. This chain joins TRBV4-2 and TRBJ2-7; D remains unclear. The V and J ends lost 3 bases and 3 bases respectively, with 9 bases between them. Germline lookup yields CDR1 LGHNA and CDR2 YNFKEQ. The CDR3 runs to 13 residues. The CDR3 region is CASSQGKFYEQYF. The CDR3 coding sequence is TGTGCCAGCAGCCAGGGGAAGTTCTACGAGCAGTACTTC.

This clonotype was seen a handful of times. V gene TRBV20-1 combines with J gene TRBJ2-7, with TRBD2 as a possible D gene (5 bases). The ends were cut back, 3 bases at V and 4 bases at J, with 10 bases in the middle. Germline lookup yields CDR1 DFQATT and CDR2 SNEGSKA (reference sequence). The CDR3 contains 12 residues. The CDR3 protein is CSARVREYEQYF. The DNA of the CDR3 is TGCAGTGCTAGGGTTCGGGAATACGAGCAGTACTTC.

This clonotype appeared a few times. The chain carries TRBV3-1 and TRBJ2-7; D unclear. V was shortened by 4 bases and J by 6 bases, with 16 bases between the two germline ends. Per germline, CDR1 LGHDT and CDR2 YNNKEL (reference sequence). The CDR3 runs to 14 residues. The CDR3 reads CASSPSGQTGEQYF. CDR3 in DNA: TGTGCCAGCAGCCCTAGTGGGCAAACCGGCGAGCAGTACTTC.

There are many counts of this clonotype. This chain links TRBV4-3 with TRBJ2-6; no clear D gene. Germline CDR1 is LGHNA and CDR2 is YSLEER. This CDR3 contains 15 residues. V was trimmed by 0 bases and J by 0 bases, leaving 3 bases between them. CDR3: CASSQDSSGANVLTF. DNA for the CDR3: TGCGCCAGCAGCCAAGACAGCTCTGGGGCCAACGTCCTGACTTTC.

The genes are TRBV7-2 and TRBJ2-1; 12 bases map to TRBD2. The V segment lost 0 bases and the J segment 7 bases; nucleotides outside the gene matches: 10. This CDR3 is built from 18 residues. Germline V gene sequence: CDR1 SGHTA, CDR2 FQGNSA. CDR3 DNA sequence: TGTGCCAGCAGCTTAGCGGGGTGGACTAGCGGGAAACGGAATGAGCAGTTCTTC. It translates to CASSLAGWTSGKRNEQFF.

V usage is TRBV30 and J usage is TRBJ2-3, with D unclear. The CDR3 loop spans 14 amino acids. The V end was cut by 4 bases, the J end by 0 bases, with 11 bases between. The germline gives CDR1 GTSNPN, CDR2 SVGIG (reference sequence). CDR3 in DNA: TGTGCCTGGAAATCAGGAGTAAGCACAGATACGCAGTATTTT. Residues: CAWKSGVSTDTQYF.

In DNA form, the CDR3 reads TGTGCCAGCAGTGACTTCGGTAATGAGCAGTTCTTC. Protein: CASSDFGNEQFF. The rearrangement links TRBV6-4 to TRBJ2-1, with D unresolved. V dropped 1 base and J dropped 7 bases, with 5 bases sitting between them. The CDR3 covers 12 residues. Germline CDR1 MRHNA, CDR2 SNTAGT.

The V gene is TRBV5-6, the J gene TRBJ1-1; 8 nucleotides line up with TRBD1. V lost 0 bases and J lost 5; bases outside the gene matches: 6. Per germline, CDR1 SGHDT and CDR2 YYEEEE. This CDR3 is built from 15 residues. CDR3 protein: CASSLGVGTGTEAFF. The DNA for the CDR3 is TGTGCCAGCAGCTTGGGGGTGGGGACAGGTACTGAAGCTTTCTTT.

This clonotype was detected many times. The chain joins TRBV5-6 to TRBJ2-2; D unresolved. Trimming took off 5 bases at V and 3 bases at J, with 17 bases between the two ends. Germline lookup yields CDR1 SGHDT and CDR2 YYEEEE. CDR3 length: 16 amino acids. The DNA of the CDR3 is TGTGCCAGCAGGAGACATCGCGGCAGCTACACCGGGGAGCTGTTTTTT. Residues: CASRRHRGSYTGELFF.

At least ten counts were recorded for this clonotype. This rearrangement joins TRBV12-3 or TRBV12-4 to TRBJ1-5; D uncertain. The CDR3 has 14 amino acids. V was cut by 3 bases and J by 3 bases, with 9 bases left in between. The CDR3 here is CASSFGSNNQPQHF. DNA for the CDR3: TGTGCCAGCAGTTTCGGGTCGAACAATCAGCCCCAGCATTTT.

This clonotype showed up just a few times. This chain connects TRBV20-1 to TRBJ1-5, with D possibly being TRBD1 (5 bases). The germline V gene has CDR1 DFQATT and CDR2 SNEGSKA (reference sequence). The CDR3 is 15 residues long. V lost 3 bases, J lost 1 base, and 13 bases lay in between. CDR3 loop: CSARTERASNQPQHF. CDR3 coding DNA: TGCAGTGCTAGGACAGAGAGGGCCAGCAATCAGCCCCAGCATTTT.

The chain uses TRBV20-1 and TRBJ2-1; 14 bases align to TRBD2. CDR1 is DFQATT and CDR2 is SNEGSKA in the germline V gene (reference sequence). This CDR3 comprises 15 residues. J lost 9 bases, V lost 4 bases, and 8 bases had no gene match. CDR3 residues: CSATTSGRAMGEQFF. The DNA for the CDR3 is TGCAGTGCTACGACTAGCGGGAGGGCCATGGGTGAGCAGTTCTTC.

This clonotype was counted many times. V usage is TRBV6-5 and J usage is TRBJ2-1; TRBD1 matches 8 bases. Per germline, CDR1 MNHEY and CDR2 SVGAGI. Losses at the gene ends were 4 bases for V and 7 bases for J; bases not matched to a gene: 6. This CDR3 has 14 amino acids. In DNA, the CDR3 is TGTGCCAGCAGTTCCAGGGGGCCTGGGAATGAGCAGTTCTTC. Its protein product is CASSSRGPGNEQFF.

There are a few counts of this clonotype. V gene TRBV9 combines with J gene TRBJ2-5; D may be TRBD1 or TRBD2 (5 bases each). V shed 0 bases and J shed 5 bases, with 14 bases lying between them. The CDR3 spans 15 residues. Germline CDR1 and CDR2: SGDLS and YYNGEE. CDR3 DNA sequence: TGTGCCAGCAGCGTAGTGTCGGGATCAGGGGAGACCCAGTACTTC. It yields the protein CASSVVSGSGETQYF. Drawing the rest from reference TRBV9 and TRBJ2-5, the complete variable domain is DSGVTQTPKHLITATGQRVTLRCSPRSGDLSVYWYQQSLDQGLQFLIQYYNGEERAKGNILERFSAQQFPDLHSELNLSSLELGDSALYFCASSVVSGSGETQYFGPGTRLLVL.

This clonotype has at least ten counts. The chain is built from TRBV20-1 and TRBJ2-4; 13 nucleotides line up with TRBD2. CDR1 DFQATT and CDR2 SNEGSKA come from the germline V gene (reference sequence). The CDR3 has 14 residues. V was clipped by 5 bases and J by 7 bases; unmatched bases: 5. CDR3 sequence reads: CSAWTSGRGNIQYF. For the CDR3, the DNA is TGCAGTGCTTGGACTAGCGGGAGAGGGAACATTCAGTACTTC.

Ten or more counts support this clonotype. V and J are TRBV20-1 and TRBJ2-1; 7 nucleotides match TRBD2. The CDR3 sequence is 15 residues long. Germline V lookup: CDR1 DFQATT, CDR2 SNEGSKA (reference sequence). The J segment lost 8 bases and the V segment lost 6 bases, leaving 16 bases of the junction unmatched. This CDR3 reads CSALGAGEFWDEQFF. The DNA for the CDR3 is TGCAGTGCCCTCGGGGCGGGAGAATTTTGGGATGAGCAGTTCTTC.

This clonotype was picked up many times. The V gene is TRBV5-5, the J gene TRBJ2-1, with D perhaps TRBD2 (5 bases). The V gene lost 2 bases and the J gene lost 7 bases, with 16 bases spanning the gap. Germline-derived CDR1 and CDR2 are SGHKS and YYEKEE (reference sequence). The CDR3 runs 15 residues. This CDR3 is CASSFQTGWVNEQFF. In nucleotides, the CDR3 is TGTGCCAGCAGCTTTCAAACGGGGTGGGTTAATGAGCAGTTCTTC.

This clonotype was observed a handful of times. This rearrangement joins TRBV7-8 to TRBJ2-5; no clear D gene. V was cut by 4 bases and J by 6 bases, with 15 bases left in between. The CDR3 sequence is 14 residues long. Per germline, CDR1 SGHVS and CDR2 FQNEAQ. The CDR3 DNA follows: TGTGCCAGCAGCTCGAATCCGACGCGACAGACCCAGTACTTC. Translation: CASSSNPTRQTQYF.

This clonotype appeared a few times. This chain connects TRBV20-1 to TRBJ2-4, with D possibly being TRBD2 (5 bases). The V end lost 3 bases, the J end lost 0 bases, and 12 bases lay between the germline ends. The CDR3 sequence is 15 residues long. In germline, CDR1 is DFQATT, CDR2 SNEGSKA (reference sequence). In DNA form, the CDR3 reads TGCAGTGCTAGCAGGATCCGGGGAGCCAAAAACATTCAGTACTTC. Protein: CSASRIRGAKNIQYF.

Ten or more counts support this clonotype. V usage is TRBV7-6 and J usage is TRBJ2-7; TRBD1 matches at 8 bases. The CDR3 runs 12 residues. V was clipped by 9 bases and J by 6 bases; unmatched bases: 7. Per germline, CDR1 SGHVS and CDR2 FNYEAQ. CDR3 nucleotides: TGTGCCAGTGGACAGGGCTTTAGCGAGCAGTACTTC. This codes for CASGQGFSEQYF.

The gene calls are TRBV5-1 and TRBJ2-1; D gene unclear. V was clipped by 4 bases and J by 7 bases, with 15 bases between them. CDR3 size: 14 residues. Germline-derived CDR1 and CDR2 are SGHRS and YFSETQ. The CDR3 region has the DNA TGCGCCAGCAGCCCTTCACGGTTGGGTAATGAGCAGTTCTTC. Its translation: CASSPSRLGNEQFF.

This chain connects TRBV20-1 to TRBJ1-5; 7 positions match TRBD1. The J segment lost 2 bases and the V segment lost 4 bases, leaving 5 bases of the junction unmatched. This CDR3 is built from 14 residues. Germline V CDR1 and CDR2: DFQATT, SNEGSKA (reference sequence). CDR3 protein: CSATDRRGNQPQHF. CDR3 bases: TGCAGTGCTACGGACAGGAGGGGCAATCAGCCCCAGCATTTT.